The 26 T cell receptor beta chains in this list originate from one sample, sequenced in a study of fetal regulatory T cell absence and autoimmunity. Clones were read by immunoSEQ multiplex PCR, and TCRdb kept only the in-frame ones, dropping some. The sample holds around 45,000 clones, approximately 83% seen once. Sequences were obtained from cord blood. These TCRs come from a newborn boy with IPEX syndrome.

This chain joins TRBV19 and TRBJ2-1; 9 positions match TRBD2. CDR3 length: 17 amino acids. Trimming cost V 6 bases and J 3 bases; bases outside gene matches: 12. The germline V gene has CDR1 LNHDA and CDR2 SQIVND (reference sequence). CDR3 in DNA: TGTGCCAGTAGCCCCAGGGGAGCGGGGGGTCTCTACAATGAGCAGTTCTTC. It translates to CASSPRGAGGLYNEQFF.

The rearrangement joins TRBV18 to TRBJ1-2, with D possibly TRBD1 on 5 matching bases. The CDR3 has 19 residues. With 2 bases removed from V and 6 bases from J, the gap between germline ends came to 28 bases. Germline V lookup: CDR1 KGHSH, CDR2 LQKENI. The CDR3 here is CASSPAVWTYYGPEDGYTF. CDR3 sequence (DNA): TGTGCCAGCTCACCAGCGGTCTGGACATACTACGGGCCAGAGGATGGCTACACCTTC.

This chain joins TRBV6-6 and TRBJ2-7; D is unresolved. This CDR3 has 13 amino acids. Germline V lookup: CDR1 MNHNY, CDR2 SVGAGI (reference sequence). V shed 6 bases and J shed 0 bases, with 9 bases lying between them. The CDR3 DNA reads TGTGCCAGCAGGGCTAGTTACTCCTACGAGCAGTACTTC. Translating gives CASRASYSYEQYF.

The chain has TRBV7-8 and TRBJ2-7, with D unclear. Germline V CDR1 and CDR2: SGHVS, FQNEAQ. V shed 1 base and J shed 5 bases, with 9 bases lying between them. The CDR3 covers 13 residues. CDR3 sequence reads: CASSLGFPDEQYF. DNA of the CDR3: TGTGCCAGCAGCTTAGGTTTTCCGGACGAGCAGTACTTC.

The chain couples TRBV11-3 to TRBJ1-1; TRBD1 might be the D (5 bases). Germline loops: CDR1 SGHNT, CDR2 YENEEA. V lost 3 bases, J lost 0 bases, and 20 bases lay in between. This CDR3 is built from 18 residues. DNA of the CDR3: TGTGCCAGCAGCTTGTTTAGTATCGGCGGGACTATGAACACTGAAGCTTTCTTT. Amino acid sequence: CASSLFSIGGTMNTEAFF. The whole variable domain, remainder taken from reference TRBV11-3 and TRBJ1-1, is EAGVVQSPRYKIIEKKQPVAFWCNPISGHNTLYWYLQNLGQGPELLIRYENEEAVDDSQLPKDRFSAERLKGVDSTLKIQPAELGDSAVYLCASSLFSIGGTMNTEAFFGQGTRLTVV.

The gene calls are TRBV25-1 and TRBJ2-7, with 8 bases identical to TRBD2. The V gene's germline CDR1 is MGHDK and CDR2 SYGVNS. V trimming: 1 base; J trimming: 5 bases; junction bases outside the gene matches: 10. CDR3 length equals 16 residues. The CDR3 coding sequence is TGTGCCAGCAGTGAATCCCCAGCGGGAGTTAACGACGAGCAGTACTTC. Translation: CASSESPAGVNDEQYF.

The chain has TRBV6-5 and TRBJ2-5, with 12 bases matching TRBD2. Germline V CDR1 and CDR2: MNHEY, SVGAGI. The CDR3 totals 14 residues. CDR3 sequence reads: CATSGGLYQETQYF. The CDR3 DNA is TGTGCGACTAGCGGGGGTCTGTACCAAGAGACCCAGTACTTC.

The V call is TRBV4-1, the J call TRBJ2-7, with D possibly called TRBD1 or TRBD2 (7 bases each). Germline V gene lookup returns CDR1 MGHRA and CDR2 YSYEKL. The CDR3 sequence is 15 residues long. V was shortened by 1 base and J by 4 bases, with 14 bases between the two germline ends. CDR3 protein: CASSQVPGGGYEQYF. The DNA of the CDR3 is TGCGCCAGCAGCCAAGTTCCAGGGGGGGGTTACGAGCAGTACTTC.

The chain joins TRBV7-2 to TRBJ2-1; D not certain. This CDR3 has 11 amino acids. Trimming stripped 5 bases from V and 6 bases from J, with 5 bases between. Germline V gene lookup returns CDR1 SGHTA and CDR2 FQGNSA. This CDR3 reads CASSPFNEQFF. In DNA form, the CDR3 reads TGTGCCAGCAGCCCGTTCAATGAGCAGTTCTTC.

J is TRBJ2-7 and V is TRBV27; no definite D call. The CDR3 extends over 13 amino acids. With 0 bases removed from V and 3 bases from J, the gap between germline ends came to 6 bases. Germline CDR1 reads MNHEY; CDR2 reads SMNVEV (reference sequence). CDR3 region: CASSLSDGYEQYF. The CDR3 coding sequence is TGTGCCAGCAGTTTATCTGACGGCTACGAGCAGTACTTC.

CDR3: CASSLGVQAELYSNEQFF. CDR3 DNA sequence: TGTGCCAGCAGCTTGGGGGTCCAAGCGGAGCTCTACAGCAATGAGCAGTTCTTC. The chain uses TRBV5-4 and TRBJ2-1; possible D gene TRBD2, 5 bases. V was shortened by 0 bases and J by 6 bases, with 22 bases between the two germline ends. The CDR3 length is 18 residues. Germline CDR1 reads SGHNT; CDR2 reads YYREEE (reference sequence).

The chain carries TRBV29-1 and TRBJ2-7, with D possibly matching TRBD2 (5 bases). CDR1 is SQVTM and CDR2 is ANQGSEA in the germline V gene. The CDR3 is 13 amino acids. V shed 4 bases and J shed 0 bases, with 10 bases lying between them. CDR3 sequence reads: CSVGRLNSYEQYF. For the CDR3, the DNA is TGCAGCGTTGGGCGACTAAACTCCTACGAGCAGTACTTC.

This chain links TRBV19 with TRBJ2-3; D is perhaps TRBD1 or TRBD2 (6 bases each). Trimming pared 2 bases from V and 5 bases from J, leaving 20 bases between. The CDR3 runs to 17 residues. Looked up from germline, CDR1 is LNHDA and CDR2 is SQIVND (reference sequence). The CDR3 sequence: CASSITGRGPVGDTQYF. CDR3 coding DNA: TGTGCCAGTAGTATAACAGGTCGGGGGCCCGTGGGAGATACGCAGTATTTT.

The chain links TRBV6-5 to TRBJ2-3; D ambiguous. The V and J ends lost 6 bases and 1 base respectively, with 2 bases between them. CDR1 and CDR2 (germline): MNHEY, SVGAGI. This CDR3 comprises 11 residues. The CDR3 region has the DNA TGTGCCAGCAGGGGCACAGATACGCAGTATTTT. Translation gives CASRGTDTQYF.

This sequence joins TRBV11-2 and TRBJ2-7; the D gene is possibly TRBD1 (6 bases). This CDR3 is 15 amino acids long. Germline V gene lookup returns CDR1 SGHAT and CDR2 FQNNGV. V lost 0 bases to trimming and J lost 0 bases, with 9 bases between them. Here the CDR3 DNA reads TGTGCCAGCAGCTTAGAATGGGACAACTCCTACGAGCAGTACTTC. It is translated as CASSLEWDNSYEQYF.

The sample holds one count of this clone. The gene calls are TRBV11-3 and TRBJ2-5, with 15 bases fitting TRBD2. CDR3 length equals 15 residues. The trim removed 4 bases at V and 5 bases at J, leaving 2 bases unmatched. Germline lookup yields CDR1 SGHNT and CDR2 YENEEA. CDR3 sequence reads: CASSWTSGGAETQYF. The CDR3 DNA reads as TGTGCCAGCAGCTGGACTAGCGGGGGGGCGGAGACCCAGTACTTC.

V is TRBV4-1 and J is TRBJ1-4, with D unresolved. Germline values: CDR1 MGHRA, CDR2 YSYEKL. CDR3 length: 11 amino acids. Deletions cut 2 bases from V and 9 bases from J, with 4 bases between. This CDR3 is CASSQSKKLFF. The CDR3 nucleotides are TGCGCCAGCAGCCAATCCAAAAAACTGTTTTTT.

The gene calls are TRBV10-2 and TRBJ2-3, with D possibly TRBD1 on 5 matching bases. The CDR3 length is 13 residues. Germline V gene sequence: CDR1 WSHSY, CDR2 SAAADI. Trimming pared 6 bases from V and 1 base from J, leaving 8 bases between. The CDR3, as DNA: TGCGCCAGCAGGGGGCCGGGCACAGATACGCAGTATTTT. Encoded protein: CASRGPGTDTQYF.

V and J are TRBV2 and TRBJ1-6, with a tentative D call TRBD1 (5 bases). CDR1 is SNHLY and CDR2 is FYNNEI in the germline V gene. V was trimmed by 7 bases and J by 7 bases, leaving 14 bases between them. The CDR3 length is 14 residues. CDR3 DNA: TGTGCCAGCATCCTGCAGGGCGGGAATTCACCCCTCCACTTT. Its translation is CASILQGGNSPLHF.

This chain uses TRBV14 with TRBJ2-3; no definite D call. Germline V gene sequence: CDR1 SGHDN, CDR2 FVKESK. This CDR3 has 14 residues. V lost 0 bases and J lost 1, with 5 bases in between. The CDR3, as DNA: TGTGCCAGCAGCCAAGATTGGGGCACAGATACGCAGTATTTT. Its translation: CASSQDWGTDTQYF.

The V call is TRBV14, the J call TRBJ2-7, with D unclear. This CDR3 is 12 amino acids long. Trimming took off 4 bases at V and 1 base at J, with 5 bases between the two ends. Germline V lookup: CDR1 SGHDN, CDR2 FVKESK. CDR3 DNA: TGTGCCAGCAGCCTCGTGTCCTACGAGCAGTACTTC. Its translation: CASSLVSYEQYF.

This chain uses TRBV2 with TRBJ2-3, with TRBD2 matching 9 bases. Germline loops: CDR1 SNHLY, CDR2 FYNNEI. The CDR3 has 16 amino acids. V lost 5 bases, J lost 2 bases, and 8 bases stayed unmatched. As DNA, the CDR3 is TGTGCCAGCAGTTCAAGCGGGGGGTTAATCACAGATACGCAGTATTTT. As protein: CASSSSGGLITDTQYF.

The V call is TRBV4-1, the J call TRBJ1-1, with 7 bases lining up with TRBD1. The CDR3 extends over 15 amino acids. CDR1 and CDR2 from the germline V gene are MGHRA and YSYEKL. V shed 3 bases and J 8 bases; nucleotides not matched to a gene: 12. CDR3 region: CASSHSGPRGIEAFF. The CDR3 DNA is TGCGCCAGCAGCCATTCAGGCCCCAGGGGGATCGAAGCTTTCTTT.

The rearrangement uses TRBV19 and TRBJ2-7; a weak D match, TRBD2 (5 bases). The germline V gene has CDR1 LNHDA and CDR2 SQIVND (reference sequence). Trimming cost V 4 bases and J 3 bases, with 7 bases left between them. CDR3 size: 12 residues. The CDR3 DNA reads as TGTGCCAGTAGTAATGAGGGCTACGAGCAGTACTTC. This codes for CASSNEGYEQYF.

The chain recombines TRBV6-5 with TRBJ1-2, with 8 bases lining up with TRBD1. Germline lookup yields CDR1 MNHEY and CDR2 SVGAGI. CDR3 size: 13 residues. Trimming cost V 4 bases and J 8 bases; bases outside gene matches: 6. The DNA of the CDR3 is TGTGCCAGCAGTTCGGGACAGGTGGGCGGCTACACCTTC. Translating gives CASSSGQVGGYTF.

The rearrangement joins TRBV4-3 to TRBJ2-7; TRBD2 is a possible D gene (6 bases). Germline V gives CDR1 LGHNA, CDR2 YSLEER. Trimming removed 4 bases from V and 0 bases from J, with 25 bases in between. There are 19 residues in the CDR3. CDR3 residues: CASSRWPGTRRGVSYEQYF. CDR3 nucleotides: TGCGCCAGCAGCCGATGGCCCGGGACTCGGAGGGGCGTCTCCTACGAGCAGTACTTC.